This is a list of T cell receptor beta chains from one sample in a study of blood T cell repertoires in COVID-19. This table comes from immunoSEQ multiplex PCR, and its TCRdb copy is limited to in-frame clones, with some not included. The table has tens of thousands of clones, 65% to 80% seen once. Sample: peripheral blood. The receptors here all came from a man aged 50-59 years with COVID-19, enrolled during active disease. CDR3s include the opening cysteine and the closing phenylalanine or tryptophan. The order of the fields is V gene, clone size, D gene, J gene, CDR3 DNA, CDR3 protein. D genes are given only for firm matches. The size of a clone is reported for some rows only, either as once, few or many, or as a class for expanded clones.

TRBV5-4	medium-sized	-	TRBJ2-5	TGTGCCAGCAGCCCCCGGGACACTGGGGACCAAGAGACCCAGTACTTC	CASSPRDTGDQETQYF
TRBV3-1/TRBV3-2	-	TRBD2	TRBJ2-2	TGTGCCAGCAGCCAAGGGGTTGCGGGAGTGGGGGAGCTGTTTTTT	CASSQGVAGVGELFF
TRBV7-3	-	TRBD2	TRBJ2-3	TGTGCCAGCAGCTTAAGGGGGACCGGGACTAGTCGGCATACGCAGTATTTT	CASSLRGTGTSRHTQYF
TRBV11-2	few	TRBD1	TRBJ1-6	TGTGCCAGCACAAGGACAGGGGGTTCGGGATCACCCCTCCACTTT	CASTRTGGSGSPLHF
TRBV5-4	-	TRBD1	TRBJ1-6	TGTGCCAGCAGCTTACAGGGGGCGCGGAATTCACCCCTCCACTTT	CASSLQGARNSPLHF
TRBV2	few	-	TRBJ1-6	TGTGCCAGCAGTGACGGGGATTCTTCACCCCTCCACTTT	CASSDGDSSPLHF
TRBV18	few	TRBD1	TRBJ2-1	TGTGCCAGCTCACCGACAGGGGGCGATGAGCAGTTCTTC	CASSPTGGDEQFF
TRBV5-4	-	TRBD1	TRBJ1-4	TGTGCCAGCAGCGCCACAGGGGGCGATGAAAAACTGTTTTTT	CASSATGGDEKLFF
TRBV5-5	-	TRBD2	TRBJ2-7	TGTGCCAGCAGCCGGGACTACTCCTACGAGCAGTACTTC	CASSRDYSYEQYF
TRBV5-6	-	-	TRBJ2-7	TGTGCCAGCAGCTTACAAGGGGTACACGAGCAGTACTTC	CASSLQGVHEQYF
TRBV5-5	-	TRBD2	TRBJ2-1	TGTGCCAGCAGCTTGTATATTGGGACTAGCGGTTTCGATGAGCAGTTCTTC	CASSLYIGTSGFDEQFF
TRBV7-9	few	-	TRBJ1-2	TGTGCCAGCAGCTTACTGGGGGCATCGGGCTATGGCTACACCTTC	CASSLLGASGYGYTF
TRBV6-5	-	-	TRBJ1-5	TGTGCCAGCACTTACCAACATCAGGCCAATCAGCCCCAGCATTTT	CASTYQHQANQPQHF
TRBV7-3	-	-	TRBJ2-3	TGTGCCAGCAGCTCTAGGGGTAGCACAGATACGCAGTATTTT	CASSSRGSTDTQYF
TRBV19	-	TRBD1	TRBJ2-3	TGTGCCAGTAGTTTTACAGGGGGCGCTGGCACAGATACGCAGTATTTT	CASSFTGGAGTDTQYF
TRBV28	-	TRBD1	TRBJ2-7	TGTGCCAGCGACCGGACAGGGGCGGCGTCCGAGCAGTACTTC	CASDRTGAASEQYF
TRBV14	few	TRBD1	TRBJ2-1	TGTGCCAGCAGCCGCCGCGCGGGACAGGGCCTTACCTACAATGAGCAGTTCTTC	CASSRRAGQGLTYNEQFF
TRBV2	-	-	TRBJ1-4	TGTGCCAGCAGGAGGTCCAGCAATGAAAAACTGTTTTTT	CASRRSSNEKLFF
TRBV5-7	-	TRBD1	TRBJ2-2	TGTGCCAGCAGCTCAAAGAGAAAGGACAGGGCGTGGGGCGGGGAGCTGTTTTTT	CASSSKRKDRAWGGELFF
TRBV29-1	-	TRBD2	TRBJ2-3	TGCAGCGTGGGAGCGGGGGCAACCACAGATACGCAGTATTTT	CSVGAGATTDTQYF
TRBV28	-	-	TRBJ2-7	TGTGCCAGCAGGATGAGTCTACGAGAGCAGTACTTC	CASRMSLREQYF
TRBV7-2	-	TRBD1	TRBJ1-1	TGTGCCAGCAGCTTTCAGGGGGGCACTGAAGCTTTCTTT	CASSFQGGTEAFF
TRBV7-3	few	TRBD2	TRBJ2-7	TGTGCCAGCAGCACGGGACTAGCGGGAGGCGAGCAGTACTTC	CASSTGLAGGEQYF
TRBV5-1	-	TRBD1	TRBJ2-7	TGCGCCAGCAGCGCCAGACAGGGGCACTCCTCCTACGAGCAGTACTTC	CASSARQGHSSYEQYF
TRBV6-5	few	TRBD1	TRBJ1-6	TGTGCCAGCACCAAACGACAGGGTTTAAATTCACCCCTCCACTTT	CASTKRQGLNSPLHF
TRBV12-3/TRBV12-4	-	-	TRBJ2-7	TGTGCCAGCAGTTTTCAGGAGGCATACGAGCAGTACTTC	CASSFQEAYEQYF
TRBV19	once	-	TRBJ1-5	TGTGCCAGTAGTATACGAAGCGGGGGATGGGGCAGCAATCAGCCCCAGCATTTT	CASSIRSGGWGSNQPQHF
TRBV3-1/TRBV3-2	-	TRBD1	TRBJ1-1	TGTGCCAGCAGACGGACAGGGGGCACTGAAGCTTTCTTT	CASRRTGGTEAFF
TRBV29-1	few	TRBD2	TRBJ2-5	TGCAGCGTTGGACTAGCGGGGAACCAAGAGACCCAGTACTTC	CSVGLAGNQETQYF
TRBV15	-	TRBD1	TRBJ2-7	TGTGCCACCAGCAGAGATCTTGGGACAGTTTACGAGCAGTACTTC	CATSRDLGTVYEQYF
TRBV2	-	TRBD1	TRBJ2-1	TGTGCCAGCAGGCCGGACAGGGACAATGAGCAGTTCTTC	CASRPDRDNEQFF
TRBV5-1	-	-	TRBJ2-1	TGCGCCAGCAGCCCACCCGAGCGGGCCTTCAATGAGCAGTTCTTC	CASSPPERAFNEQFF
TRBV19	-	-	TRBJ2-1	TGTGCCAGTAGTTCCTCTTACGGGACTTCCTACAATGAGCAGTTCTTC	CASSSSYGTSYNEQFF
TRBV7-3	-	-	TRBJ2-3	TGTGCCAGCAGCTCTAGCGTTAGCACAGATACGCAGTATTTT	CASSSSVSTDTQYF
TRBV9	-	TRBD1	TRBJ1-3	TGTGCCAGCAGCTCACGGACAGGGGGGGTCTCTGGAAACACCATATATTTT	CASSSRTGGVSGNTIYF
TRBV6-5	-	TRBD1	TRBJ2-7	TGTGCCAGCAAGATGACCGGGACAGGGAACTACGAGCAGTACTTC	CASKMTGTGNYEQYF
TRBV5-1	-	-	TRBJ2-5	TGCGCCAGCAATCCGGGAGCTTTGGGAGAGACCCAGTACTTC	CASNPGALGETQYF
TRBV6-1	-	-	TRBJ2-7	TGTGCCAGCAGTGAAGCGGGAGGTGGTTCCGAGCAGTACTTC	CASSEAGGGSEQYF
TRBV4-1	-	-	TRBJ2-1	TGCGCCAGCAGCCAAGAATATACTTACAATGAGCAGTTCTTC	CASSQEYTYNEQFF
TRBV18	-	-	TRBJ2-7	TGTGCCAGCTCACCAGCAGGAACCTACGAGCAGTACTTC	CASSPAGTYEQYF
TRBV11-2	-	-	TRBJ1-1	TGTGCCAGCAGCTTAAACCAGAGGACTGAAGCTTTCTTT	CASSLNQRTEAFF
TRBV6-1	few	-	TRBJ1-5	TGTGCCAGCAGTGAACAGGGGATGGGCAATCAGCCCCAGCATTTT	CASSEQGMGNQPQHF
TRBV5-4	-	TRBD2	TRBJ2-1	TGTGCCAGCAGCCCTACTAGCGGGAGGGCCAGGGAGCAGTTCTTC	CASSPTSGRAREQFF
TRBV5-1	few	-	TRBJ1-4	TGCGCCAGCAGCTACACAACTAATGAAAAACTGTTTTTT	CASSYTTNEKLFF
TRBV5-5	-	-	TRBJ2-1	TGTGCCAGCAGCTTTTCCGGGTTGGGTATGAATGAGCAGTTCTTC	CASSFSGLGMNEQFF